The rows below give T cell receptor beta chains drawn from one sample of a study of OX40 agonist ivuxolimab in advanced cancers. Libraries were prepared by immunoSEQ multiplex PCR; TCRdb keeps only in-frame clonotypes and omits some of them. Here the sample spans more than 60,000 clones, approximately 86% being singletons. This specimen consisted of CD4+ or CD8+ T cells sorted from blood, obtained in a trial of the OX40 agonist ivuxolimab. Receptor source: an adult with an advanced solid tumor such as melanoma, head and neck, liver or kidney cancer. Each CDR3 is given with its conserved first and last residue. The D gene is left open where the match is weak. Clone size is given for some rows only: seen once, a few or many times, or a class if the clone is expanded.

D	size	V	J	DNA	CDR3
NA	NA	TRBV4-1	TRBJ2-1	TGCGCCAGCAGCCAAGGGGGGGCAGGGAGACAGGAGCAGTTCTTC	CASSQGGAGRQEQFF
NA	NA	TRBV7-9	TRBJ1-3	TGTGCCAGCAGCCTGGGGTTCAGGAGCTCTGGAAACACCATATATTTT	CASSLGFRSSGNTIYF
TRBD1	NA	TRBV2	TRBJ1-2	TGTGCCAGCAGTGTGACAGGGGATGGCTACACCTTC	CASSVTGDGYTF
NA	NA	TRBV5-5	TRBJ1-3	TGTGCCAGCAGCTTGGTCGGACAGGGAAACACCATATATTTT	CASSLVGQGNTIYF
TRBD1	NA	TRBV7-9	TRBJ1-2	TGTGCCAGCAGCCTCCCGAGGTGGGACAGGGGTAGGGATGGCTACACCTTC	CASSLPRWDRGRDGYTF
NA	NA	TRBV6-6	TRBJ2-7	TGTGCCAGCAGTTACAACCCCTTGCGGACCGAGCAGTACTTC	CASSYNPLRTEQYF
NA	NA	TRBV7-8	TRBJ1-2	TGTGCCAGCAGCTTAGAAAGGGCCCCGGGTGGCTACACCTTC	CASSLERAPGGYTF
NA	NA	TRBV5-1	TRBJ1-4	TGCGCCAGCAGCTGGACACGGGGGACCACTAATGAAAAACTGTTTTTT	CASSWTRGTTNEKLFF
NA	NA	TRBV5-4	TRBJ2-7	TGTGCCAGCAGCCGTACCGGGACTTCCTACGAGCAGTACTTC	CASSRTGTSYEQYF
NA	once	TRBV7-2	TRBJ1-1	TGTGCCAGCAGCTTCCAGGGTAACACTGAAGCTTTCTTT	CASSFQGNTEAFF
TRBD2	NA	TRBV7-3	TRBJ2-7	TGTGCCAGCAGCCTTAGCGGGGGGGCCCGAGAGCAGTACTTC	CASSLSGGAREQYF
NA	NA	TRBV27	TRBJ2-1	TGTGCCAGCACCCTATCGGGGACAACCTACAATGAGCAGTTCTTC	CASTLSGTTYNEQFF
TRBD1	NA	TRBV18	TRBJ2-3	TGTGCCAGCTCACCACTCGGACAGGGGGTTGTTGATACGCAGTATTTT	CASSPLGQGVVDTQYF
NA	NA	TRBV7-2	TRBJ1-1	TGTGCCAGCAGCCCCCGGGGCGTAGGGAACATGAACACTGAAGCTTTCTTT	CASSPRGVGNMNTEAFF
TRBD1	NA	TRBV7-6	TRBJ1-2	TGTGCCAGCAGACCCGGACAGGGAGGCTACACCTTC	CASRPGQGGYTF
NA	NA	TRBV12-5	TRBJ1-1	TGTGCTAGTGGTGTTGGACCCCTGATACCTTTCTTT	CASGVGPLIPFF
TRBD2	once	TRBV4-1	TRBJ2-3	TGCGCCAGCAGCCTAGAGAGCGGGGGATACACAGATACGCAGTATTTT	CASSLESGGYTDTQYF
NA	once	TRBV7-2	TRBJ2-2	TGTGCCAGCAGCCGGGAAGTGGCCGGGGAGCTGTTTTTT	CASSREVAGELFF
NA	once	TRBV15	TRBJ1-5	TGTGCCACCAGCAGAGATCGATCCAATCAGCCCCAGCATTTT	CATSRDRSNQPQHF
NA	NA	TRBV27	TRBJ1-4	TGTGGAGACTCGGGGGGAAAACTGTTTTTT	CGDSGGKLFF
NA	NA	TRBV15	TRBJ1-2	TGTGCCACCAGCAGAGACCTTAGGGGGGGGATCTTAGTATCGGACTATGGCTACACCTTC	CATSRDLRGGILVSDYGYTF
NA	NA	TRBV18	TRBJ1-1	TGTGCCAGCTCACCACAGGGTTCGAGGACTGAAGCTTTCTTT	CASSPQGSRTEAFF
NA	NA	TRBV19	TRBJ1-3	TGTGCCAGTAGTATTCTCGGCAGGGCGGGCAACACCATATATTTT	CASSILGRAGNTIYF
NA	NA	TRBV4-1	TRBJ1-4	TGCGCCAGCAGCCAAGCGCGTGGAACAACTAATGAAAAACTGTTTTTT	CASSQARGTTNEKLFF
TRBD1	few	TRBV19	TRBJ1-2	TGTGCCAGTAGTATAAGCGACAGGGGGAGTTATGGCTACACCTTC	CASSISDRGSYGYTF
NA	once	TRBV15	TRBJ2-7	TGTGCCACCAGGAGAAACTACGAGCAGTACTTC	CATRRNYEQYF
NA	NA	TRBV2	TRBJ1-4	TGTGCCAGCACGTTCAGGGGCCATGCAACTAATGAAAAACTGTTTTTT	CASTFRGHATNEKLFF
NA	NA	TRBV5-1	TRBJ1-1	TGCGCCAGCAGCCCCGGGCACCGGGGTTTCAGCGAAGCTTTCTTT	CASSPGHRGFSEAFF
NA	NA	TRBV6-1	TRBJ2-2	TGTGCCAGCAGGGGAAGAAACACCGGGGAGCTGTTTTTT	CASRGRNTGELFF
NA	NA	TRBV14	TRBJ2-5	TGTGCCAGCAGCCAACAAAACTATAACTCTAAGTACTTC	CASSQQNYNSKYF
TRBD2	NA	TRBV18	TRBJ2-1	TGTGCCAGCTCAACCCCGGGACTAGCGGGGGGCAATGAGCAGTTCTTC	CASSTPGLAGGNEQFF
NA	NA	TRBV18	TRBJ1-5	TGTGCCAGCTCACCACCCCGAGGCACCGGGGGCAATCAGCCCCAGCATTTT	CASSPPRGTGGNQPQHF